Presented here are 20 T cell receptor beta chains from one specimen sequenced in a study of cytomegalovirus exposure and HLA in healthy donors. Researchers ran the PCR with 60 Vbeta and 13 Jbeta primers. TCRdb's copy holds only in-frame clones and misses some; the assay was immunoSEQ multiplex PCR. The profile shows roughly 140,000 clones, 78% of them singletons. Specimen: PBMCs. All receptors come from a man aged 35 to 55 in good health and CMV-seropositive.

The genes are TRBV27 and TRBJ1-1, with 7 bases lining up with TRBD1. The germline gives CDR1 MNHEY, CDR2 SMNVEV (reference sequence). The CDR3 contains 16 residues. Trimming cost V 5 bases and J 0 bases; bases outside gene matches: 9. The CDR3 sequence is CASSPGQVNMNTEAFF. The CDR3 DNA sequence: TGTGCCAGCAGTCCCGGACAGGTAAACATGAACACTGAAGCTTTCTTT.

This rearrangement joins TRBV10-1 to TRBJ2-1, with 7 bases identical to TRBD2. Germline V gene lookup returns CDR1 WNHNN and CDR2 SYGVQD (reference sequence). The junction had 7 bases not matched to a gene; V was cut back by 3 bases and J by 2 bases. This CDR3 has 16 residues. Here the CDR3 DNA reads TGCGCCAGCAGTGAATCCGGGACTAACACCTACAATGAGCAGTTCTTC. Translated: CASSESGTNTYNEQFF.

The V gene is TRBV4-1, the J gene TRBJ2-3, with 8 bases matching TRBD2. V shed 3 bases, J shed 2 bases, and the junction held 7 bases outside the gene matches. This CDR3 spans 16 amino acids. Per the germline V gene, CDR1 is MGHRA and CDR2 is YSYEKL. The CDR3: CASSHSVAGITDTQYF. CDR3 nucleotide sequence: TGCGCCAGCAGCCATAGTGTAGCGGGAATCACAGATACGCAGTATTTT.

The chain employs TRBV7-6 and TRBJ1-1, with D perhaps TRBD1 (5 bases). Trimming pared 5 bases from V and 4 bases from J, leaving 29 bases between. The CDR3 is 19 amino acids. Germline V gene sequence: CDR1 SGHVS, CDR2 FNYEAQ. In DNA form, the CDR3 reads TGTGCCAGCAGCCCCGGGAGTCAGGGAAACCCCAAATGGATCACTGAAGCTTTCTTT. Its protein product is CASSPGSQGNPKWITEAFF.

The chain employs TRBV11-2 and TRBJ2-7, with 8 bases matching TRBD1. The germline CDR1 and CDR2 sequences are SGHAT and FQNNGV. CDR3 length: 14 residues. Losses at the gene ends were 0 bases for V and 9 bases for J; bases not matched to a gene: 7. CDR3 DNA sequence: TGTGCCAGCAGCTTAGAGGCAGGGGGCTTAGGGCAGTACTTC. Residues: CASSLEAGGLGQYF. Full variable domain (remainder filled in from reference TRBV11-2 and TRBJ2-7): EAGVAQSPRYKIIEKRQSVAFWCNPISGHATLYWYQQILGQGPKLLIQFQNNGVVDDSQLPKDRFSAERLKGVDSTLKIQPAKLEDSAVYLCASSLEAGGLGQYFGPGTRLTVT.

The chain recombines TRBV5-1 with TRBJ2-5, with 8 positions matching TRBD2. This CDR3 has 17 residues. With V trimmed by 5 bases and J by 1 base, 13 bases remained unmatched. Germline loops: CDR1 SGHRS, CDR2 YFSETQ. The CDR3 DNA is TGCGCCAGCAGACATGACCCGATAGCGGGGCTCCAAGAGACCCAGTACTTC. As protein: CASRHDPIAGLQETQYF. Full variable domain (outside the CDR3, taken from reference TRBV5-1 and TRBJ2-5): KAGVTQTPRYLIKTRGQQVTLSCSPISGHRSVSWYQQTPGQGLQFLFEYFSETQRNKGNFPGRFSGRQFSNSRSEMNVSTLELGDSALYLCASRHDPIAGLQETQYFGPGTRLLVL.

The V and J genes are TRBV30 and TRBJ1-2; 8 nucleotides agree with TRBD1. CDR1 and CDR2 from the germline V gene are GTSNPN and SVGIG (reference sequence). V lost 2 bases, J lost 0 bases, and 5 bases stayed unmatched. The CDR3 extends over 15 amino acids. In DNA, the CDR3 is TGTGCCTGGAGTCGGACAGGGTCATCTAACTATGGCTACACCTTC. Amino acids: CAWSRTGSSNYGYTF.

The chain has TRBV30 and TRBJ2-5; weak D call: TRBD1 (8 bases). Trimming shortened V by 3 bases and J by 3 bases, and 11 bases separated the two germline ends. Germline V gene lookup returns CDR1 GTSNPN and CDR2 SVGIG (reference sequence). The CDR3 contains 13 residues. The CDR3 DNA reads TGTGCCTGGAGACAGGGGGGGAAAGAGACCCAGTACTTC. Translated, it gives CAWRQGGKETQYF.

This chain uses TRBV30 with TRBJ2-3; D gene uncertain. Germline assignment: CDR1 GTSNPN and CDR2 SVGIG (reference sequence). Deletions cut 5 bases from V and 0 bases from J, with 12 bases between. The CDR3 loop spans 14 amino acids. Here the CDR3 DNA reads TGTGCCTGGGTCGACAAAACTAGCACAGATACGCAGTATTTT. It codes for CAWVDKTSTDTQYF.

V and J are TRBV2 and TRBJ2-5; 10 nucleotides align to TRBD1. CDR3 length: 14 amino acids. Looked up from germline, CDR1 is SNHLY and CDR2 is FYNNEI. Trimming cost V 6 bases and J 4 bases; bases outside gene matches: 5. CDR3 sequence: CASRGTGAGETQYF. The CDR3 bases are TGTGCCAGCAGGGGGACAGGGGCTGGAGAGACCCAGTACTTC. The entire variable domain, with the rest obtained from reference TRBV2 and TRBJ2-5, is as follows: EPEVTQTPSHQVTQMGQEVILRCVPISNHLYFYWYRQILGQKVEFLVSFYNNEISEKSEIFDDQFSVERPDGSNFTLKIRSTKLEDSAMYFCASRGTGAGETQYFGPGTRLLVL.

A single count supports this clone. The genes are TRBV7-9 and TRBJ2-7; TRBD2 aligns across 7 bases. Per germline, CDR1 SEHNR and CDR2 FQNEAQ (reference sequence). J lost 1 base, V lost 6 bases, and 9 bases had no gene match. CDR3 size: 15 residues. This CDR3 reads CASSQLGLESYEQYF. The CDR3 region has the DNA TGTGCCAGCAGTCAACTCGGACTAGAGTCCTACGAGCAGTACTTC.

The chain carries TRBV27 and TRBJ1-1; the match to TRBD1 covers 10 bases. Germline CDR1 is MNHEY and CDR2 is SMNVEV (reference sequence). Losses at the gene ends were 6 bases for V and 3 bases for J; bases not matched to a gene: 7. There are 15 residues in the CDR3. CDR3 sequence: CASSSFGQGDTEAFF. CDR3 DNA sequence: TGTGCCAGCAGCTCTTTTGGACAGGGGGACACTGAAGCTTTCTTT.

The chain combines TRBV6-6 with TRBJ1-2, with D unclear. CDR1 MNHNY and CDR2 SVGAGI come from the germline V gene (reference sequence). The CDR3 spans 13 residues. V lost 5 bases to trimming and J lost 1 base, with 8 bases between them. CDR3 region: CASSPSVNYGYTF. The CDR3 DNA is TGTGCCAGCAGTCCCTCCGTTAACTATGGCTACACCTTC.

The chain employs TRBV19 and TRBJ2-1; 7 nucleotides match TRBD2. With 3 bases clipped from V and 0 bases from J, the junction kept 5 bases outside the gene matches. The CDR3 is made up of 16 amino acids. Germline CDR1 LNHDA, CDR2 SQIVND (reference sequence). CDR3 residues: CASSIPAGNSYNEQFF. CDR3 DNA sequence: TGTGCCAGTAGTATCCCAGCGGGAAACTCCTACAATGAGCAGTTCTTC.

This chain uses TRBV4-3 with TRBJ2-7; D might be TRBD2 (6 bases). CDR1 LGHNA and CDR2 YSLEER come from the germline V gene. This CDR3 is 14 amino acids long. Trimming cost V 5 bases and J 6 bases, with 17 bases left between them. CDR3 sequence (DNA): TGCGCCAGCAGCACAGTGCGGGATCGCGGCGAGCAGTACTTC. Translating it yields CASSTVRDRGEQYF.

As DNA, the CDR3 is TGTGCCAGCAGCTTTAGACAGGGGGGGGAGCAGTACTTC. It encodes CASSFRQGGEQYF. The chain uses TRBV7-2 and TRBJ2-7; 9 positions match TRBD1. This CDR3 is built from 13 residues. CDR1 is SGHTA and CDR2 is FQGNSA in the germline V gene. With V trimmed by 3 bases and J by 7 bases, 4 bases remained unmatched.

This chain uses TRBV4-2 with TRBJ2-1; 7 bases match TRBD2. The CDR3 loop spans 18 amino acids. With V trimmed by 5 bases and J by 7 bases, 20 bases remained unmatched. The germline CDR1 and CDR2 sequences are LGHNA and YNFKEQ. The CDR3 loop reads CASSYQLEGWRELNEQFF. CDR3 nucleotide sequence: TGTGCCAGCAGCTATCAACTGGAGGGCTGGCGGGAGTTGAATGAGCAGTTCTTC.

This rearrangement joins TRBV7-3 to TRBJ2-7; 7 bases map to TRBD1. This CDR3 has 15 amino acids. With 3 bases clipped from V and 4 bases from J, the junction kept 9 bases outside the gene matches. In germline, CDR1 is SGHTA, CDR2 FQGTGA. CDR3 in amino acids: CASSFSGGSQYEQYF. CDR3 nucleotide sequence: TGTGCCAGCAGCTTCTCAGGGGGTAGTCAATACGAGCAGTACTTC.

There are a few counts of this clone. The chain combines TRBV6-6 with TRBJ2-2; weak D call: TRBD2 (6 bases). CDR1 is MNHNY, CDR2 SVGAGI, per germline (reference sequence). The CDR3 is 16 amino acids. Trimming removed 2 bases at V and 5 bases at J, with 15 bases between. CDR3 in amino acids: CASSYGGTGVTGELFF. The CDR3 DNA follows: TGTGCCAGCAGTTACGGAGGGACGGGGGTAACCGGGGAGCTGTTTTTT.

Turning to this clone: Other DNA sequences in the same sample also yield this CDR3. This chain connects TRBV6-1 to TRBJ1-2; the D gene is possibly TRBD1 (6 bases). The CDR3 totals 13 residues. Germline V gives CDR1 MNHNS, CDR2 SASEGT. Deletions cut 1 base from V and 6 bases from J, with 9 bases between. The CDR3 protein is CASSEEGGHGYTF. The DNA of the CDR3 is TGTGCCAGCAGTGAAGAGGGGGGGCATGGCTACACCTTC.